Listed below are T cell receptor beta chains from one sample, sequenced in a study of naive and memory T cell subsets. TCRdb re-derived calls from the UMI-ligation and nested PCR reads in MiXCR, one entry per CDR3 protein. The sample has about 4,600 distinct CDR3 sequences, just over 7% seen once. Sequenced sample: CD4+ TEMRA cells from blood. These receptors all come from a human donor in good health. Both conserved end residues are part of each CDR3. Size is omitted from some rows. Given values are once, few, many or a class for expanded clones.

J	V	size	CDR3
TRBJ2-7	TRBV5-1	many	CASSPRDRGLEQYF
TRBJ2-7	TRBV7-9	many	CASSLGTGKGYEQYF
TRBJ1-1	TRBV20-1	many	CSARASSRTEAFF
TRBJ2-3	TRBV14	many	CASSRRQQGADTQYF
TRBJ2-7	TRBV20-1	many	CSAGGTGMGYEQYF
TRBJ1-5	TRBV6-1	many	CASRVGTGFEGNQPQHF
TRBJ1-4	TRBV20-1	many	CSARLVEKLFF
TRBJ2-7	TRBV5-1	few	CASSRAGRGMEQYF
TRBJ2-5	TRBV5-1	many	CASSLGVLGLLEETQYF
TRBJ1-2	TRBV2	NA	CAGRDGRANYGYTF
TRBJ2-1	TRBV6-6	many	CASSYSYDSRGVYNEQFF
TRBJ2-6	TRBV19	NA	CASSMVQGATGANVLTF
TRBJ2-5	TRBV4-2	few	CASSQDSETSGRETQYF
TRBJ1-6	TRBV2	many	CASSEWANSPLHF
TRBJ2-3	TRBV5-1	many	CASSLGRGHRADTQYF
TRBJ2-1	TRBV6-2/TRBV6-3	many	CASRLTGDNEQFF
TRBJ2-7	TRBV19	NA	CASSIVLSASYEQYF
TRBJ2-2	TRBV19	few	CASSYPGMDLRLAGVSVTGELFF
TRBJ2-7	TRBV29-1	large	CSVEDYEQYF
TRBJ2-3	TRBV29-1	many	CSVGGIYGTDTQYF
TRBJ2-1	TRBV5-4	few	CASSIFSGSLNEQFF
TRBJ2-7	TRBV7-8	many	CASSLGATSGRSDEQYF
TRBJ2-2	TRBV11-2	few	CASSFTSALRTGELFF
TRBJ2-1	TRBV5-1	many	CASSRLANEQFF
TRBJ2-1	TRBV4-2	few	CASSQDPLASSYNEQFF
TRBJ1-1	TRBV30	few	CAWGQWNTEAFF
TRBJ2-1	TRBV11-2	medium-sized	CASSSPKREGRQFF
TRBJ2-1	TRBV7-8	few	CASSLRQVIGEQFF
TRBJ1-1	TRBV20-1	many	CSASSQNTEAFF
TRBJ2-7	TRBV3-1	many	CASSQAVGLSEQYF
TRBJ2-7	TRBV20-1	NA	CSAPRSGKYEQYF
TRBJ2-2	TRBV7-8	many	CASSLASGTITGELFF
TRBJ1-5	TRBV5-4	many	CASSFDTYKPQHF
TRBJ2-5	TRBV9	few	CASSVRVGGSGETQYF
TRBJ1-2	TRBV5-6	few	CASSYNRGAYGYTF